These T cell receptor beta chains were read from a single sample in a study of brain T cells in children with intractable seizures. The repertoire was sequenced with immunoSEQ multiplex PCR; TCRdb's copy has only in-frame clones and lacks some. The sample carries about 340,000 clones, roughly 92% recorded once. The material sequenced was peripheral blood, taken about 5 months after surgery. The receptors were gathered from a boy under two years old with tuberous sclerosis and intractable seizures. CDR3s include the opening cysteine and the closing phenylalanine or tryptophan. The D gene is left open where the match is weak. Not all rows give a size; the values are once, few, many and, for expanded clones, a class.

v_call,j_call,d_call,clone_size,cdr3_nt,cdr3_aa
TRBV4-1,TRBJ1-2,TRBD1,-,TGCGCCAGCAGCCAGACTTCAGGGGGCGCCCCCAATGGCTACACCTTC,CASSQTSGGAPNGYTF
TRBV30,TRBJ1-1,-,few,TGTGCCTGGAATCCGGCGGCGGGGACTGAAGCTTTCTTT,CAWNPAAGTEAFF
TRBV30,TRBJ2-2,-,-,TGTGCCTGGAGAATTGGGCCGAACACCGGGGAGCTGTTTTTT,CAWRIGPNTGELFF
TRBV7-3,TRBJ2-1,-,-,TGTGCCAGCAGCTACGGACTGGGCAGTAATGAGCAGTTCTTC,CASSYGLGSNEQFF
TRBV14,TRBJ2-7,-,-,TGTGCCAGCAGCTCATTTAGGTTTACCTACGAGCAGTACTTC,CASSSFRFTYEQYF
TRBV5-4,TRBJ2-3,-,-,TGTGCCAGCAGCGAGGGAACAGGGCCCACAGATACGCAGTATTTT,CASSEGTGPTDTQYF
TRBV9,TRBJ1-1,TRBD1,-,TGTGCCAGCAGCGTCGGGACAGGGGGCGTAAGGAAGACTTTCTTT,CASSVGTGGVRKTFF
TRBV19,TRBJ1-4,TRBD1,-,TGTGCCAGTATTGACAACAGGGGGCAGGGTAATGAAAAACTGTTTTTT,CASIDNRGQGNEKLFF
TRBV9,TRBJ2-7,TRBD2,-,TGTGCCAGCAGCGTTAGCGGGAGTAGGGGCGGCGAGCAGTACTTC,CASSVSGSRGGEQYF
TRBV11-2,TRBJ2-7,-,-,TGTGCCAGCAGCTTAGATAGGGTTAACTACGAGCAGTACTTC,CASSLDRVNYEQYF
TRBV7-9,TRBJ2-1,-,-,TGTGCCAGCAGCCCACCCCGGGCAGACTCCTACAATGAGCAGTTCTTC,CASSPPRADSYNEQFF
TRBV6-5,TRBJ1-4,TRBD1,-,TGTGCCAGCAGAAAACAGGGGGCAGGGGAAAAACTGTTTTTT,CASRKQGAGEKLFF
TRBV3-1/TRBV3-2,TRBJ2-1,TRBD2,-,TGTGCCAGCAGCCACCTCGAGGAAGCGGGAGGGCCGTTCCCTGGCAATGAGCAGTTCTTC,CASSHLEEAGGPFPGNEQFF
TRBV5-1,TRBJ1-3,TRBD1,-,TGCGCCAGCAGCATAGAGGGGGCATCAGGAAACACCATATATTTT,CASSIEGASGNTIYF
TRBV7-9,TRBJ1-2,TRBD1,few,TGTGCCAGCAGCCAGCGGGACAGGGAAGTAAAGGATGGCTACACCTTC,CASSQRDREVKDGYTF
TRBV21-1,TRBJ1-5,-,-,TGTGCCAGCAGTAAAAGCGGGGGGACAGGGGGCCGACCGGGGAACAATCAGCCCCAGCATTTT,CASSKSGGTGGRPGNNQPQHF
TRBV18,TRBJ2-3,-,-,TGTGCCAGCTCACCCTCCGGGACCACAGATACGCAGTATTTT,CASSPSGTTDTQYF
TRBV15,TRBJ2-5,-,-,TGTGCCACCAGCAGAGGTGGAGCCAACCAAGAGACCCAGTACTTC,CATSRGGANQETQYF
TRBV6-5,TRBJ2-3,-,-,TGTGCCAGCACCGAAAGGGTCACAGGGTTAGATACGCAGTATTTT,CASTERVTGLDTQYF
TRBV10-3,TRBJ1-1,-,-,TGTGCCATCAGTGAGTCAGGGTCCGACACTGAAGCTTTCTTT,CAISESGSDTEAFF
TRBV6-5,TRBJ1-4,TRBD1,-,TGTGCCAGCAGTACCGGGACAGGTCGTAATGAAAAACTGTTTTTT,CASSTGTGRNEKLFF
TRBV5-1,TRBJ1-1,-,-,TGCGCCAGCAGCTTTCAGGAGAACACTGAAGCTTTCTTT,CASSFQENTEAFF
TRBV19,TRBJ1-5,-,-,TGTGCCAGTATTGGGTGGCCGGGCAATCAGCCCCAGCATTTT,CASIGWPGNQPQHF
TRBV7-9,TRBJ2-7,-,-,TGTGCCAGCAGCCCCTCCTCTCGGGACGGGTCCTACGAGCAGTACTTC,CASSPSSRDGSYEQYF
TRBV5-1,TRBJ2-1,-,once,TGCGCCAGCAGCCTCGCGCCCGGGGGCCCCAATGAGCAGTTCTTC,CASSLAPGGPNEQFF
TRBV9,TRBJ2-3,TRBD2,-,TGTGCCAGCAGCCCCCTAGCGGGACCCCGGATCGATACGCAGTATTTT,CASSPLAGPRIDTQYF
TRBV5-4,TRBJ2-7,-,-,TGTGCCAGCAGCCCGGGACCTCTAATTCTCTACGAGCAGTACTTC,CASSPGPLILYEQYF